These 23 T cell receptor beta chains originate from one sample sequenced in a study of T-cell reconstitution after alpha-beta-depleted transplantation in children. Preparation of the TCRbeta library was carried out with unique molecular identifiers. TCRdb redid the calling of the PCR reads with MiXCR, one entry per CDR3 protein. Of about 340,000 distinct CDR3 sequences detected, about 14% appear once; the ten largest clones hold around 4.5%. The source was PBMCs, collected from the stem cell graft. Receptor source: a human donor who donated a stem cell graft to a child with Fanconi anemia.

This clonotype was detected only a few times. The CDR3 nucleotides are TGTGCCAGCTCACGGGGTGGGGAAAATTCACCCCTCCACTTT. Encoded protein: CASSRGGENSPLHF. This chain links TRBV18 with TRBJ1-6, with D uncertain. Trimming cost V 4 bases and J 7 bases, with 11 bases left between them. Germline loops: CDR1 KGHSH, CDR2 LQKENI. The CDR3 has 14 residues. The variable domain in full, completed from reference TRBV18 and TRBJ1-6, reads NAGVMQNPRHLVRRRGQEARLRCSPMKGHSHVYWYRQLPEEGLKFMVYLQKENIIDESGMPKERFSAEFPKEGPSILRIQQVVRGDSAAYFCASSRGGENSPLHFGNGTRLTVT.

J is TRBJ1-2 and V is TRBV7-2; maybe TRBD1 (6 bases). This CDR3 spans 15 amino acids. V was trimmed by 5 bases and J by 7 bases, leaving 20 bases between them. Germline CDR1 is SGHTA and CDR2 is FQGNSA. The CDR3 DNA sequence: TGTGCCAGCAGCGCGGAGGGTCGGGGGGCTCGTGGCTACACCTTC. Protein: CASSAEGRGARGYTF.

The V call is TRBV12-3 or TRBV12-4, the J call TRBJ2-7; 11 positions match TRBD1. With 6 bases clipped from V and 6 bases from J, the junction kept 7 bases outside the gene matches. The CDR3 contains 14 residues. The CDR3 loop is CASRPPGQGGEQYF. CDR3 coding DNA: TGTGCCAGCAGGCCACCGGGACAGGGGGGCGAGCAGTACTTC.

This clonotype was counted only a few times. J is TRBJ1-5 and V is TRBV7-2, with TRBD1 identical over 9 bases. The V and J ends lost 4 bases and 5 bases, in that order; junction bases with no gene match: 9. CDR1 and CDR2 from the germline V gene are SGHTA and FQGNSA. The CDR3 covers 16 residues. In nucleotides, the CDR3 is TGTGCCAGCAGCTCCGAGGACAGGGGTGGCCATCAGCCCCAGCATTTT. This gives the protein CASSSEDRGGHQPQHF.

This clonotype showed up just a few times. The rearrangement uses TRBV4-2 and TRBJ1-1; D gene uncertain. The germline gives CDR1 LGHNA, CDR2 YNFKEQ. The CDR3 covers 15 residues. V was cut by 0 bases and J by 0 bases, with 8 bases left in between. CDR3 residues: CASSQERLVNTEAFF. DNA of the CDR3: TGTGCCAGCAGCCAAGAGAGGCTGGTGAACACTGAAGCTTTCTTT.

This clonotype appeared many times. J is TRBJ2-7 and V is TRBV9; no clear D. The germline gives CDR1 SGDLS, CDR2 YYNGEE. The CDR3 has 14 amino acids. The V end lost 4 bases, the J end lost 0 bases, and 11 bases lay between the germline ends. The CDR3 nucleotides read TGTGCCAGCAGCCCATCACCAAGCTCCTACGAGCAGTACTTC. The encoded protein is CASSPSPSSYEQYF. Variable domain in full (rest from reference TRBV9 and TRBJ2-7): DSGVTQTPKHLITATGQRVTLRCSPRSGDLSVYWYQQSLDQGLQFLIQYYNGEERAKGNILERFSAQQFPDLHSELNLSSLELGDSALYFCASSPSPSSYEQYFGPGTRLTVT.

This clonotype was seen more than once but under ten times. The chain links TRBV9 to TRBJ1-1; 10 positions match TRBD1. This CDR3 has 15 amino acids. V lost 3 bases and J lost 4; bases outside the gene matches: 6. The germline V gene has CDR1 SGDLS and CDR2 YYNGEE. Written as DNA, the CDR3 is TGTGCCAGCAGCGCGACGGGACAGGGGACCACTGAAGCTTTCTTT. Protein sequence: CASSATGQGTTEAFF.

At least ten counts were recorded for this clonotype. The chain combines TRBV6-2 or TRBV6-3 with TRBJ1-6; possible D gene TRBD1, 6 bases. The CDR3 consists of 15 residues. The V end was cut by 10 bases, the J end by 8 bases, with 21 bases between. In germline, CDR1 is MNHEY, CDR2 SVGEGT. For the CDR3, the DNA is TGTGCCACGAAAAAGGACAGACGATTGGATTCACCCCTCCACTTT. Its translation: CATKKDRRLDSPLHF.

This clonotype was counted ten times or more. The chain is built from TRBV10-2 and TRBJ1-1; tentative D call: TRBD1 (5 bases). V was cut by 0 bases and J by 0 bases, with 11 bases left in between. CDR1 is WSHSY and CDR2 is SAAADI in the germline V gene. This CDR3 is built from 16 residues. The CDR3 protein is CASSESAGILNTEAFF. The CDR3 DNA is TGCGCCAGCAGTGAGTCAGCAGGGATTCTGAACACTGAAGCTTTCTTT.

The CDR3 spells CSARAGQGEVTQYF. DNA of the CDR3: TGCAGTGCTAGAGCGGGGCAGGGGGAGGTGACCCAGTACTTC. This chain links TRBV20-1 with TRBJ2-5; tentatively, D is TRBD1 (7 bases). The ends were cut back, 1 base at V and 7 bases at J, with 16 bases in the middle. This CDR3 comprises 14 residues. Germline values: CDR1 DFQATT, CDR2 SNEGSKA (reference sequence).

This chain joins TRBV12-3 or TRBV12-4 and TRBJ2-5, with 8 bases fitting TRBD2. The CDR3 runs to 17 residues. Unmatched junction bases numbered 7, after V lost 0 bases and J lost 1 base. CDR3 DNA: TGTGCCAGCAGTTTAGCAGCGGGCGGGAGGATCCAAGAGACCCAGTACTTC. It is translated as CASSLAAGGRIQETQYF.

This clonotype was recorded a few times. This sequence joins TRBV5-1 and TRBJ2-1; D is perhaps TRBD1 (5 bases). Trimming took off 2 bases at V and 0 bases at J, with 6 bases between the two ends. Looked up from germline, CDR1 is SGHRS and CDR2 is YFSETQ. The CDR3 has 14 amino acids. The CDR3 here is CASSFTGSYNEQFF. CDR3 in DNA: TGCGCCAGCAGCTTTACAGGCTCCTACAATGAGCAGTTCTTC.

Many counts were recorded for this clonotype. The chain employs TRBV6-2 or TRBV6-3 and TRBJ1-2, with D maybe TRBD1 (6 bases). CDR1 MNHEY and CDR2 SVGEGT come from the germline V gene. V was shortened by 0 bases and J by 6 bases, with 8 bases between the two germline ends. The CDR3 is made up of 13 amino acids. The CDR3 region has the DNA TGTGCCAGCAGTTACTCCAGGGGTAATGGCTACACCTTC. This sequence encodes CASSYSRGNGYTF.

This clonotype was counted only a few times. The chain recombines TRBV5-5 with TRBJ2-1; 13 nucleotides match TRBD2. Germline V gene sequence: CDR1 SGHKS, CDR2 YYEKEE (reference sequence). The trim removed 1 base at V and 6 bases at J, leaving 1 base unmatched. The CDR3 is made up of 15 amino acids. The chain's CDR3 is CASSLWTSGGNEQFF. CDR3 DNA: TGTGCCAGCAGCTTGTGGACTAGCGGGGGCAATGAGCAGTTCTTC.

This clonotype has just a few counts. V is TRBV20-1 and J is TRBJ1-5; D not resolved. The CDR3 has 15 amino acids. The V gene lost 0 bases and the J gene lost 5 bases, with 14 bases spanning the gap. CDR1 and CDR2 (germline): DFQATT, SNEGSKA (reference sequence). The CDR3 DNA is TGCAGTGCTAGAGATTCGGCCGAAGGCTATCAGCCCCAGCATTTT. Protein product: CSARDSAEGYQPQHF.

About this clonotype: One base away lies a much larger clone, so this may be a sequencing read error. This chain joins TRBV5-1 and TRBJ2-5; D is possibly TRBD2 (6 bases). CDR3 length: 14 residues. Trimming shortened V by 4 bases and J by 4 bases, and 14 bases separated the two germline ends. CDR1 is SGHRS, CDR2 YFSETQ, per germline. CDR3 in amino acids: CASSPGVTGETQYF. The CDR3 nucleotides are TGCGCCAGCAGCCCGGGGGTGACGGGAGAGACCCAGTACTTC.

This clonotype was counted a single time. A junction end diverges from the germline sequence, so it may reflect a read error. The rearrangement joins TRBV2 to TRBJ1-2, with a weak D call TRBD1 (5 bases). Germline CDR1 reads SNHLY; CDR2 reads FYNNEI. The CDR3 contains 14 residues. CDR3 DNA: TGTGTCAGCAGTCGGGGGATAGCTAACTATGGCTACACCTTC. This gives the protein CVSSRGIANYGYTF.

This clonotype has a handful of counts. This rearrangement joins TRBV4-1 to TRBJ1-1; D gene unclear. Germline CDR1 reads MGHRA; CDR2 reads YSYEKL. This CDR3 contains 15 residues. V gave up 0 bases and J gave up 1 base, with 9 bases separating them. CDR3 loop: CASSQDDWENTEAFF. The DNA for the CDR3 is TGCGCCAGCAGCCAAGATGACTGGGAGAACACTGAAGCTTTCTTT.

V usage is TRBV3-1 and J usage is TRBJ1-4; D is perhaps TRBD1 (5 bases). The CDR3 contains 13 residues. CDR1 and CDR2 from the germline V gene are LGHDT and YNNKEL (reference sequence). V lost 1 base and J lost 9, with 9 bases in between. The CDR3 protein is CASSQARQQKLFF. As DNA, the CDR3 is TGTGCCAGCAGCCAAGCACGACAGCAAAAACTGTTTTTT.

This chain uses TRBV5-1 with TRBJ2-3, with D unresolved. In germline, CDR1 is SGHRS, CDR2 YFSETQ. Between the trimmed V and J ends, which lost 4 bases and 1 base, there was a span of 10 bases. The CDR3 is made up of 14 amino acids. The CDR3 coding sequence is TGCGCCAGCAGCCCACTCAAGGGCACAGATACGCAGTATTTT. Translated: CASSPLKGTDTQYF. The whole variable domain, remainder taken from reference TRBV5-1 and TRBJ2-3, is KAGVTQTPRYLIKTRGQQVTLSCSPISGHRSVSWYQQTPGQGLQFLFEYFSETQRNKGNFPGRFSGRQFSNSRSEMNVSTLELGDSALYLCASSPLKGTDTQYFGPGTRLTVL.

Many counts were recorded for this clonotype. This sequence joins TRBV20-1 and TRBJ1-5, with D tentatively TRBD1 (5 bases). This CDR3 contains 14 residues. V was cut by 1 base and J by 7 bases, with 14 bases left in between. Germline V gene lookup returns CDR1 DFQATT and CDR2 SNEGSKA (reference sequence). CDR3 sequence reads: CSARGGAGGQPQHF. The CDR3 DNA reads TGCAGTGCTAGAGGCGGGGCGGGAGGCCAGCCCCAGCATTTT.

Here the CDR3 reads CASSYGRGGYEQFF. The CDR3 nucleotides are TGTGCCAGCAGTTACGGCAGGGGTGGTTATGAGCAGTTCTTC. The J gene is TRBJ2-1, the V gene TRBV6-2 or TRBV6-3; maybe TRBD1 (6 bases). The V and J ends lost 2 bases and 8 bases respectively, with 13 bases between them. The CDR3 runs 14 residues. The germline gives CDR1 MNHEY, CDR2 SVGEGT.

The chain combines TRBV18 with TRBJ1-5, with D possibly matching TRBD1 (5 bases). CDR3 length: 15 amino acids. Germline V CDR1 and CDR2: KGHSH, LQKENI. Trimming took off 0 bases at V and 4 bases at J, with 10 bases between the two ends. The CDR3 bases are TGTGCCAGCTCACCACCGACAGCTCCGAATCAGCCCCAGCATTTT. As protein: CASSPPTAPNQPQHF.